The 2 T cell receptor beta chains below come from one sample, sequenced in a study of blood T cell repertoires in COVID-19. Clones were sequenced by immunoSEQ multiplex PCR, and TCRdb holds only the in-frame ones, with some missing. Of under 200,000 clones listed, about 86% are singletons. Material: peripheral blood. These receptors originate from a man over 45 with active or convalescent COVID-19.

A single count supports this clone. V is TRBV4-3 and J is TRBJ1-1; D may be TRBD1 (5 bases). V was clipped by 1 base and J by 4 bases, with 10 bases between them. The germline V gene encodes CDR1 LGHNA and CDR2 YSLEER. The CDR3 is 14 amino acids. The CDR3 DNA reads TGCGCCAGCAGCCAAGGCGGACATGGCACTGAAGCTTTCTTT. Protein sequence: CASSQGGHGTEAFF.

This clone came up a few times. The chain couples TRBV15 to TRBJ1-1, with TRBD1 matching 7 bases. The CDR3 contains 15 residues. J gave up 1 base and V 2 bases, and 4 bases lay outside the gene matches. The germline V gene has CDR1 LNHNV and CDR2 YYDKDF (reference sequence). Here the CDR3 DNA reads TGTGCCACCAGCAGACTGACAGGGACGAACACTGAAGCTTTCTTT. As protein: CATSRLTGTNTEAFF.